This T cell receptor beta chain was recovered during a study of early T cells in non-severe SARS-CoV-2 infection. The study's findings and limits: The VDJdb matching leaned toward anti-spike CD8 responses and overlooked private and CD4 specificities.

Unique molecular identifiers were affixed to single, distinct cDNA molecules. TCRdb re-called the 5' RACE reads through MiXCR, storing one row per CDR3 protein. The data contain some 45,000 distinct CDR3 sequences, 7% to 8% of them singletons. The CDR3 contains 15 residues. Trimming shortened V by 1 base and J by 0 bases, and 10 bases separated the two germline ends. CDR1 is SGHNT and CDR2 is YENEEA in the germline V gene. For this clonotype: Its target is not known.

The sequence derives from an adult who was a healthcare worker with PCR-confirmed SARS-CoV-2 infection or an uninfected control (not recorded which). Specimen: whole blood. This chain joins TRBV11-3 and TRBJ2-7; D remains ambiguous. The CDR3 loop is CASSLGPASSYEQYF. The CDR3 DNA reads TGTGCCAGCAGCTTAGGTCCGGCTAGCTCCTACGAGCAGTACTTC.